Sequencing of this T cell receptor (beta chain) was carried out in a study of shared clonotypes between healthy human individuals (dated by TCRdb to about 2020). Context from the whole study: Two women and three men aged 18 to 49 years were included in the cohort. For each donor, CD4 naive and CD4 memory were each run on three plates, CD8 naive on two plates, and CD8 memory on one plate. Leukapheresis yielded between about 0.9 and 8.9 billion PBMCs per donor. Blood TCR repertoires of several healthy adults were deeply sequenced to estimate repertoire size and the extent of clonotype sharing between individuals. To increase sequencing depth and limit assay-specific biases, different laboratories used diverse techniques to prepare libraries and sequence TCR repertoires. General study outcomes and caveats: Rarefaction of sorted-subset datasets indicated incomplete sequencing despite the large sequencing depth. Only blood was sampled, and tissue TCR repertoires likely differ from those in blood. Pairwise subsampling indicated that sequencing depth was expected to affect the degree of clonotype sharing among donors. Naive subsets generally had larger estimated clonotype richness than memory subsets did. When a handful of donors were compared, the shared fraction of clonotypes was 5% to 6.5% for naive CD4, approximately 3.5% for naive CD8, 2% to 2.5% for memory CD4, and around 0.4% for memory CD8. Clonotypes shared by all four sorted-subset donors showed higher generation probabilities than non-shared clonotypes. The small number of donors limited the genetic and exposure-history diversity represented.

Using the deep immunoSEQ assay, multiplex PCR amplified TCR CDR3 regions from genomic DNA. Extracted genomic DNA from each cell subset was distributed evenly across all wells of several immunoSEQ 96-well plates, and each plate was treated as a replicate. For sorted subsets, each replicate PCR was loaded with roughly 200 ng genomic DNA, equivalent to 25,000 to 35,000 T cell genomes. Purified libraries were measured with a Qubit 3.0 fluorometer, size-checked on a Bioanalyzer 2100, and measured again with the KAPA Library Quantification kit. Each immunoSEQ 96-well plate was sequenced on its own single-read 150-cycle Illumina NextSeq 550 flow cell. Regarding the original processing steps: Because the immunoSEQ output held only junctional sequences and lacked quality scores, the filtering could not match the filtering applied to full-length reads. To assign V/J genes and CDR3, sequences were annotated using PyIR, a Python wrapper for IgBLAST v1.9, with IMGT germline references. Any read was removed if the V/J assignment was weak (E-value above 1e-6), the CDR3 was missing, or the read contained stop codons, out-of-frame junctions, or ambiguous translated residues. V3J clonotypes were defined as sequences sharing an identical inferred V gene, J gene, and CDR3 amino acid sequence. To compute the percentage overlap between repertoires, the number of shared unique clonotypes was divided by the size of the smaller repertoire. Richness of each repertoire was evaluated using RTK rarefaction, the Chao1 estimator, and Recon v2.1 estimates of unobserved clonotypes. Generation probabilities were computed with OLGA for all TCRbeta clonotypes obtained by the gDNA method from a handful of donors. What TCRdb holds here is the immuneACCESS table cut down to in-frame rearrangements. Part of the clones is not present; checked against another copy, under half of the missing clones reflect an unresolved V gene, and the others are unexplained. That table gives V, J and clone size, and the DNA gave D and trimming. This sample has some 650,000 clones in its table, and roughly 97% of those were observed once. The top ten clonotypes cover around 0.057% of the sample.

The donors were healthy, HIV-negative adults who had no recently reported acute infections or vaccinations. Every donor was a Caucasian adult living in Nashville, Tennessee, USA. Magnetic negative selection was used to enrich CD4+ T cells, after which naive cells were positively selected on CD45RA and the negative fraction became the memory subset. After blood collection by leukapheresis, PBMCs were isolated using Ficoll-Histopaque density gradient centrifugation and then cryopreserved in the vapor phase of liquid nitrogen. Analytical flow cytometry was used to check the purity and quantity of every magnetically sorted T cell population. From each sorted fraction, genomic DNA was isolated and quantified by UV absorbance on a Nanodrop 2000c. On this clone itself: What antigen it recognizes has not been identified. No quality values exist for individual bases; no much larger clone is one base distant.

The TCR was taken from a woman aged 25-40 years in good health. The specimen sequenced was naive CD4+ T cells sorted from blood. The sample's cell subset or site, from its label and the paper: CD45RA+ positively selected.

The nucleotide sequence reads as follows: TGTGCCAGCAGACTCCAGGGGGCAGCTGGGGCCAACGTCCTGACTTTC. Translated, it reads CASRLQGAAGANVLTF. The rearranged chain carries TRBV2 and TRBJ2-6; 8 central nucleotides agree with TRBD1. Relative to germline, V is missing 6 bases and J is missing 2 bases, with 6 bases of the junction outside any gene match. As encoded in the germline V gene, CDR1 is SNHLY while CDR2 is FYNNEI. The CDR3, cysteine through phenylalanine, is 16 amino acids long. The retained sequence is limited to the CDR3, 48 bases, with the frame set at the first base.